Following are 30 T cell receptor beta chains from one sample sequenced in a study of CD8+ T cells in alopecia areata. RNA extraction was followed by reverse transcription into cDNA, which acted as the sequencing template. The table came from immunoSEQ multiplex PCR; TCRdb's copy has only in-frame clones and leaves some out. The sample contains fewer than 150,000 clones, 45% to 65% of which appear only once. This specimen was CD4+ T cells sorted from blood, taken at week 0. Receptors originate from a human donor with alopecia areata.

The rearrangement links TRBV20-1 to TRBJ1-1; tentative D call: TRBD1 (5 bases). This CDR3 region has 11 residues. CDR1 is DFQATT and CDR2 is SNEGSKA in the germline V gene (reference sequence). Trimming removed 7 bases at V and 3 bases at J, with 9 bases between. The CDR3 nucleotides read TGCAGTGGGGGGGAGGACACTGAAGCTTTCTTT. Its translation: CSGGEDTEAFF.

The CDR3 sequence is CATHSVRNNEQFF. CDR3 bases: TGTGCCACACATTCGGTCCGGAACAATGAGCAGTTCTTC. The rearrangement joins TRBV28 to TRBJ2-1; D is undetermined. CDR1 and CDR2 from the germline V gene are MDHEN and SYDVKM. V was pared by 10 bases and J by 5 bases, with 15 bases between. The CDR3 has 13 amino acids.

The chain uses TRBV5-4 and TRBJ2-1; TRBD1 matches 7 bases. The CDR3 runs 15 residues. Germline CDR1 and CDR2: SGHNT and YYREEE (reference sequence). The ends lost 3 bases at V and 5 bases at J; junction bases unmatched: 8. In DNA form, the CDR3 reads TGTGCCAGCAGCTGGGACAGTCAACGGGACAATGAGCAGTTCTTC. It yields the protein CASSWDSQRDNEQFF.

To note about this clone: Other DNA sequences in the sample encode the same CDR3. The gene calls are TRBV6-1 and TRBJ1-6; D is uncertain. Trimming took off 2 bases at V and 5 bases at J, with 4 bases between the two ends. Germline lookup yields CDR1 MNHNS and CDR2 SASEGT. The length of the CDR3 is 13 residues. The CDR3 DNA reads TGTGCCAGCAGTGAACAGAATAATTCACCCCTCCACTTT. It yields the protein CASSEQNNSPLHF.

This clone was observed a handful of times. This sequence joins TRBV14 and TRBJ2-6; 8 bases map to TRBD1. The CDR3 extends over 18 amino acids. Per germline, CDR1 SGHDN and CDR2 FVKESK. J lost 3 bases, V lost 3 bases, and 10 bases had no gene match. The CDR3 DNA follows: TGTGCCAGCAGCCAGCCCCTTCCAGGGGGCTTTGGGGCCAACGTCCTGACTTTC. It encodes CASSQPLPGGFGANVLTF.

The V and J genes are TRBV9 and TRBJ1-3; unclear D gene. The CDR3 runs 15 residues. V was shortened by 0 bases and J by 2 bases, with 9 bases between the two germline ends. CDR1 SGDLS and CDR2 YYNGEE come from the germline V gene. In nucleotides, the CDR3 is TGTGCCAGCAGCGTAGGGCAGATTACTGGAAACACCATATATTTT. Its translation is CASSVGQITGNTIYF. Complete variable domain (other parts from reference TRBV9 and TRBJ1-3): DSGVTQTPKHLITATGQRVTLRCSPRSGDLSVYWYQQSLDQGLQFLIQYYNGEERAKGNILERFSAQQFPDLHSELNLSSLELGDSALYFCASSVGQITGNTIYFGEGSWLTVV.

This clone was seen a few times. The chain combines TRBV7-9 with TRBJ2-5; a weak D match, TRBD1 (6 bases). Germline V gene sequence: CDR1 SEHNR, CDR2 FQNEAQ (reference sequence). Trimming left V 2 bases short and J 4 bases short, with 14 bases between. The CDR3 loop spans 15 amino acids. CDR3 coding DNA: TGTGCCAGCAGCTTAATCCAGGGGACGGGAGAGACCCAGTACTTC. Amino acids: CASSLIQGTGETQYF.

This chain uses TRBV12-5 with TRBJ2-3; D unresolved. V lost 2 bases to trimming and J lost 3 bases, with 12 bases between them. CDR1 is LGHNT and CDR2 is FRNRAP in the germline V gene. The CDR3 runs to 15 residues. CDR3 residues: CASGLSVRPTDTQYF. CDR3 sequence (DNA): TGTGCTAGTGGTTTGTCCGTTCGACCTACAGATACGCAGTATTTT.

The rearrangement uses TRBV7-9 and TRBJ1-5; D perhaps matches TRBD1 (5 bases). The CDR3 length is 14 residues. Germline V gene sequence: CDR1 SEHNR, CDR2 FQNEAQ (reference sequence). V was clipped by 6 bases and J by 1 base, with 10 bases between them. The CDR3 nucleotides read TGTGCCAGCAGTGGGGCAGGGAGCAATCAGCCCCAGCATTTT. The encoded protein is CASSGAGSNQPQHF.

The CDR3 here is CASSPAGELFF. DNA of the CDR3: TGTGCCAGCAGTCCTGCAGGGGAGCTGTTTTTT. V usage is TRBV7-9 and J usage is TRBJ2-2; D gene unclear. This CDR3 is built from 11 residues. Trimming cost V 6 bases and J 8 bases, with 7 bases left between them. Germline V lookup: CDR1 SEHNR, CDR2 FQNEAQ (reference sequence).

The rearrangement joins TRBV19 to TRBJ2-3, with 12 positions matching TRBD2. This CDR3 is 16 amino acids long. CDR1 and CDR2 (germline): LNHDA, SQIVND (reference sequence). The ends lost 6 bases at V and 3 bases at J; junction bases unmatched: 7. The CDR3 loop is CASRISSGRATDTQYF. CDR3 nucleotides: TGTGCCAGTAGAATTTCTAGCGGGAGGGCGACAGATACGCAGTATTTT.

The V call is TRBV29-1, the J call TRBJ2-4, with a tentative D call TRBD2 (7 bases). V dropped 6 bases and J dropped 6 bases, with 24 bases sitting between them. Looked up from germline, CDR1 is SQVTM and CDR2 is ANQGSEA. The CDR3 is made up of 16 amino acids. The CDR3 DNA is TGCAGCGTGCCCGGAGGTGTCGGGGGGCTAGGAAACATTCAGTACTTC. This encodes CSVPGGVGGLGNIQYF.

The V gene is TRBV28, the J gene TRBJ1-1; D is undetermined. The germline V gene has CDR1 MDHEN and CDR2 SYDVKM. The CDR3 has 14 amino acids. Trimming took 6 bases from V and 1 from J, leaving 12 bases between them. This CDR3 reads CASREPGQNTEAFF. CDR3 DNA sequence: TGTGCCAGCAGAGAACCGGGTCAGAACACTGAAGCTTTCTTT.

The chain carries TRBV4-1 and TRBJ2-3, with a possible D match to TRBD1 (7 bases). CDR1 and CDR2 from the germline V gene are MGHRA and YSYEKL. V lost 6 bases to trimming and J lost 3 bases, with 16 bases between them. The CDR3 consists of 15 residues. CDR3 nucleotides: TGCGCCAGCAGTCGAACAGGGGACTTTACAGATACGCAGTATTTT. It specifies CASSRTGDFTDTQYF.

The chain carries TRBV19 and TRBJ2-7; TRBD1 agrees at 7 bases. Trimming cost V 5 bases and J 2 bases; bases outside gene matches: 3. The CDR3 is 13 residues long. Germline V gene sequence: CDR1 LNHDA, CDR2 SQIVND (reference sequence). The DNA of the CDR3 is TGTGCCAGTAGTCCGACAGGGCCCTACGAGCAGTACTTC. Its translation is CASSPTGPYEQYF.

This chain connects TRBV4-3 to TRBJ2-1, with D unresolved. Germline loops: CDR1 LGHNA, CDR2 YSLEER. V was pared by 1 base and J by 6 bases, with 22 bases between. The CDR3 sequence is 18 residues long. CDR3 coding DNA: TGCGCCAGCAGCCAAGGGAAATACGCAGCGACGGGTTTCAATGAGCAGTTCTTC. Translating gives CASSQGKYAATGFNEQFF.

The rearrangement links TRBV19 to TRBJ1-3, with D maybe TRBD1 (6 bases). The V gene lost 5 bases and the J gene lost 5 bases, with 13 bases spanning the gap. Germline lookup yields CDR1 LNHDA and CDR2 SQIVND (reference sequence). The CDR3 runs to 14 residues. This CDR3 is CASSYPTGRNTIYF. CDR3 DNA sequence: TGTGCCAGTAGTTATCCGACAGGACGAAACACCATATATTTT. The full variable domain, in which reference TRBV19 and TRBJ1-3 provide the parts outside the CDR3, is DGGITQSPKYLFRKEGQNVTLSCEQNLNHDAMYWYRQDPGQGLRLIYYSQIVNDFQKGDIAEGYSVSREKKESFPLTVTSAQKNPTAFYLCASSYPTGRNTIYFGEGSWLTVV.

The genes are TRBV7-2 and TRBJ2-5; 10 nucleotides match TRBD2. Germline V CDR1 and CDR2: SGHTA, FQGNSA. V shed 1 base and J 4 bases; nucleotides not matched to a gene: 0. The CDR3 length is 14 residues. The CDR3 spells CASSLGLAGETQYF. Written as DNA, the CDR3 is TGTGCCAGCAGCTTAGGACTAGCGGGAGAGACCCAGTACTTC.

This sequence joins TRBV19 and TRBJ2-3, with 9 positions matching TRBD1. Germline-derived CDR1 and CDR2 are LNHDA and SQIVND (reference sequence). The junction had 12 bases not matched to a gene; V was cut back by 7 bases and J by 7 bases. CDR3 size: 15 residues. The CDR3 region is CASNIPTGQGNTQYF. CDR3 DNA: TGTGCCAGTAACATCCCGACGGGACAGGGCAATACGCAGTATTTT.

This clone occurred a few times. The genes are TRBV7-2 and TRBJ2-3; 9 bases map to TRBD2. CDR3 length: 18 residues. Unmatched junction bases numbered 18, after V lost 5 bases and J lost 6 bases. Germline assignment: CDR1 SGHTA and CDR2 FQGNSA. The CDR3 protein is CASSQLREAAGGTDTQYF. In DNA form, the CDR3 reads TGTGCCAGCAGCCAACTCCGGGAGGCAGCGGGAGGTACCGATACGCAGTATTTT.

This clone was counted a few times. The chain has TRBV7-3 and TRBJ1-1; a weak D match, TRBD1 (5 bases). There are 15 residues in the CDR3. CDR1 is SGHTA and CDR2 is FQGTGA in the germline V gene. V was shortened by 5 bases and J by 11 bases, with 24 bases between the two germline ends. CDR3 DNA sequence: TGTGCCAGCAGCCGGACCGCCGGGGCTGAAGGGGCGGCTTTCTTT. The encoded protein is CASSRTAGAEGAAFF.

J is TRBJ2-1 and V is TRBV29-1, with TRBD1 matching 9 bases. Germline loops: CDR1 SQVTM, CDR2 ANQGSEA. This CDR3 comprises 15 residues. The V and J ends lost 4 bases and 6 bases, in that order; junction bases with no gene match: 10. In nucleotides, the CDR3 is TGCAGCGTTGTTGGCCGGGACAGGGTGTCCAATGAGCAGTTCTTC. Its translation is CSVVGRDRVSNEQFF.

The chain carries TRBV9 and TRBJ1-1; a possible D gene is TRBD1 (5 bases). The CDR3 has 15 residues. Germline CDR1 reads SGDLS; CDR2 reads YYNGEE. V lost 0 bases, J lost 1 base, and 10 bases lay in between. CDR3 protein: CASSVGSGTNTEAFF. The CDR3 DNA reads TGTGCCAGCAGCGTAGGATCAGGGACGAACACTGAAGCTTTCTTT. The variable domain in full, with the rest retrieved from reference TRBV9 and TRBJ1-1, is DSGVTQTPKHLITATGQRVTLRCSPRSGDLSVYWYQQSLDQGLQFLIQYYNGEERAKGNILERFSAQQFPDLHSELNLSSLELGDSALYFCASSVGSGTNTEAFFGQGTRLTVV.

The chain joins TRBV2 to TRBJ1-4; 8 nucleotides match TRBD1. The J segment lost 2 bases and the V segment lost 8 bases, leaving 1 base of the junction unmatched. Germline loops: CDR1 SNHLY, CDR2 FYNNEI. CDR3 length: 13 amino acids. The CDR3 region has the DNA TGTGCCAGCGGGGACAGGACTAATGAAAAACTGTTTTTT. The encoded protein is CASGDRTNEKLFF.

The chain joins TRBV5-1 to TRBJ1-1; D is undetermined. This CDR3 has 13 residues. CDR1 is SGHRS, CDR2 YFSETQ, per germline. V was trimmed by 3 bases and J by 7 bases, leaving 13 bases between them. The CDR3 DNA reads TGCGCCAGCAGCTCGGATGGAGCTAGTGAAGCTTTCTTT. It yields the protein CASSSDGASEAFF.

This clone occurred a few times. The rearrangement joins TRBV7-2 to TRBJ2-7; a weak D match, TRBD1 (6 bases). V was trimmed by 5 bases and J by 5 bases, leaving 10 bases between them. CDR3 length: 12 residues. Germline CDR1 is SGHTA and CDR2 is FQGNSA. The CDR3 here is CASSIQGNEQYF. CDR3 bases: TGTGCCAGCAGCATACAGGGCAACGAGCAGTACTTC.

CDR3 region: CASSLDSDTEAFF. The CDR3 coding sequence is TGCGCCAGCAGCTTGGACAGCGACACTGAAGCTTTCTTT. The rearrangement uses TRBV5-1 and TRBJ1-1; no clear D. Germline V gene data show CDR1 as SGHRS and CDR2 as YFSETQ. The CDR3 sequence is 13 residues long. Trimming shortened V by 0 bases and J by 3 bases, and 6 bases separated the two germline ends.

V is TRBV7-8 and J is TRBJ1-2; D is ambiguous. V was cut by 2 bases and J by 0 bases, with 10 bases left in between. The length of the CDR3 is 15 residues. Germline values: CDR1 SGHVS, CDR2 FQNEAQ. The CDR3 DNA reads TGTGCCAGCAGCTTATTGCACTCAGCTAACTATGGCTACACCTTC. Protein sequence: CASSLLHSANYGYTF.

V and J are TRBV7-2 and TRBJ2-1; the D gene could be TRBD1 or TRBD2 (5 bases each). This CDR3 has 16 residues. CDR1 and CDR2 (germline): SGHTA, FQGNSA. Deletions cut 0 bases from V and 4 bases from J, with 13 bases between. CDR3 in DNA: TGTGCCAGCAGCTTAGCGGGGGATCACAGTTACAATGAGCAGTTCTTC. As protein: CASSLAGDHSYNEQFF.

V gene TRBV5-1 combines with J gene TRBJ2-1; 14 bases agree with TRBD2. The CDR3 is 18 amino acids. Germline V lookup: CDR1 SGHRS, CDR2 YFSETQ. J lost 0 bases, V lost 4 bases, and 6 bases had no gene match. The CDR3: CASSGLAGGLSSYNEQFF. As DNA, the CDR3 is TGCGCCAGCAGCGGACTAGCGGGGGGACTAAGCTCCTACAATGAGCAGTTCTTC. The complete variable domain, with remaining parts taken from reference TRBV5-1 and TRBJ2-1, reads KAGVTQTPRYLIKTRGQQVTLSCSPISGHRSVSWYQQTPGQGLQFLFEYFSETQRNKGNFPGRFSGRQFSNSRSEMNVSTLELGDSALYLCASSGLAGGLSSYNEQFFGPGTRLTVL.